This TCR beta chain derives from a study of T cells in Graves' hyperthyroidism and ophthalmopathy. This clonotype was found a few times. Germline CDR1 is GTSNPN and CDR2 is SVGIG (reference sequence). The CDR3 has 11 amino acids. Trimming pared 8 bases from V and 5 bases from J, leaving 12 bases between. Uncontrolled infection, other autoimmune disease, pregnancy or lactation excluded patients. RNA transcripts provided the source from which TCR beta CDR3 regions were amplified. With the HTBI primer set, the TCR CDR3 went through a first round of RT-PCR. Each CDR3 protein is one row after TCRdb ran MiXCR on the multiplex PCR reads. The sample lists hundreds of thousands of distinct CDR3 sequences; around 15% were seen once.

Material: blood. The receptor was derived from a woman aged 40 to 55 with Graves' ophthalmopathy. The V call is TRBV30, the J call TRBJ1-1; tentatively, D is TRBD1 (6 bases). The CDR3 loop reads CANGGETEAFF. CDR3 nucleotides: TGTGCCAACGGGGGCGAAACTGAAGCTTTCTTT.